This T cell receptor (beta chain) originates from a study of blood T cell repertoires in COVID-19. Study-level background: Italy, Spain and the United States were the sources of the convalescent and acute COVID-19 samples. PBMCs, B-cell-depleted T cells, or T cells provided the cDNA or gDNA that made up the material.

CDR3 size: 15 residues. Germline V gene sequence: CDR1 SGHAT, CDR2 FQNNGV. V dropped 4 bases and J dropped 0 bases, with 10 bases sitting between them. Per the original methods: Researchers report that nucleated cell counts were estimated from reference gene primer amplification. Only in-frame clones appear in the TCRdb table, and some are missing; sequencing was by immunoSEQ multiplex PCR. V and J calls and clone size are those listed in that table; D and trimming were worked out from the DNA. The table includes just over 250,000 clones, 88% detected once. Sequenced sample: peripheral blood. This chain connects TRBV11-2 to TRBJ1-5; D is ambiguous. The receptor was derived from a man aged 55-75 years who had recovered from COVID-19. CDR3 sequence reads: CASSSSSGSNQPQHF. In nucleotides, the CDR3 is TGTGCCAGCAGCTCCAGTTCTGGTAGCAATCAGCCCCAGCATTTT.